This T cell receptor (beta chain) was recovered during a study of shared T cell receptors in the human thymus. This CDR3 is built from 14 residues. V was trimmed by 6 bases and J by 5 bases, leaving 16 bases between them. Germline V CDR1 and CDR2: MNHEY, SMNVEV (reference sequence). Sequencing was performed with immunoSEQ multiplex PCR; in TCRdb, only in-frame clones are kept and a portion is missing. The repertoire has some 700,000 clones, 70% to 90% of them found once; the top ten carry about 0.01%. This sample was shared with a second study, whose subject was human thymus T cells. As that report states: During corrective heart surgery, resections were taken, and the thymus tissue came from them. There appeared to be biased usage of V and J genes in thymic and blood repertoires.

The sample was thymocytes. This sequence originates from a boy under two years old with a congenital heart defect. This sequence joins TRBV27 and TRBJ1-2; TRBD1 is a possible D gene (5 bases). The DNA for the CDR3 is TGTGCCAGCAGGGAGACCAGGGTCGGGTATGGCTACACCTTC. Translating gives CASRETRVGYGYTF.